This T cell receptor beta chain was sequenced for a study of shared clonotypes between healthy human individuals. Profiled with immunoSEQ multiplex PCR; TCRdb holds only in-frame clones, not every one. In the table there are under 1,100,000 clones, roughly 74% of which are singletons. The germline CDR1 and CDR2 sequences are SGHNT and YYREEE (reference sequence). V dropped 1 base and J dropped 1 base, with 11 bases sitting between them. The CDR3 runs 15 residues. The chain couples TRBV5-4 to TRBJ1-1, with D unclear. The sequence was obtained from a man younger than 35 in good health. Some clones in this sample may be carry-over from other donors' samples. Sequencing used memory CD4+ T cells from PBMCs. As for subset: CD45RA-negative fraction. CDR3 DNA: TGTGCCAGCAGCTTGAGCCCAGGACCGAACACTGAAGCTTTCTTT. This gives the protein CASSLSPGPNTEAFF.